This TCR beta chain was sequenced for a study of T cells in Graves' hyperthyroidism and ophthalmopathy. This clonotype was seen ten or more times. The V gene end was trimmed by 1 base and the J gene end by 7 bases; junction bases not matched to a gene: 12. The CDR3 contains 16 residues. Germline loops: CDR1 LGHNT, CDR2 FRNRAP. Using RNA transcripts as the source, TCR beta CDR3 regions were amplified. A set of HTBI primers served as the primers for a first-round RT-PCR of the TCR CDR3. TCRdb re-called the multiplex PCR reads through MiXCR, storing one row per CDR3 protein. The sample records approximately 590,000 distinct CDR3 sequences, 15% to 18% being singletons. Stable hyperthyroidism: no ophthalmopathy progression over 18 months of follow-up. Diagnosis of hyperthyroidism was new in patients aged 18 to 65, and its duration was under 2 months. Orbital computed tomography and thyroid ultrasound, together with serum TRAb and thyroxine and clinical symptoms, were used for diagnoses. The PBMCs had their origin in 10 ml of fresh peripheral blood.

The receptor's source is a young woman with Graves' hyperthyroidism. Sequences were obtained from blood. The rearrangement uses TRBV12-5 and TRBJ2-7; 8 bases agree with TRBD1. CDR3 sequence: CASGLETGALSVEQYF. Here the CDR3 DNA reads TGTGCTAGTGGTTTGGAGACAGGGGCACTATCTGTGGAGCAGTACTTC.